One sample yielded the 9 T cell receptor beta chains listed below, sequenced in a study of tumor-infiltrating lymphocytes in oesophageal squamous cell carcinoma. MiXCR was run by TCRdb on the PCR reads, yielding one entry per CDR3 protein. The sample lists 9,500 to 11,000 distinct CDR3 sequences; 40% to 60% were seen once. Sequences were obtained from esophageal tumor tissue. Receptors originate from a female donor with esophageal squamous cell carcinoma.

The V and J genes are TRBV7-6 and TRBJ2-5; D gene uncertain. Judging by the DNA end, TRBJ2-1 fits better; the J call may be wrong. This CDR3 comprises 14 residues. The germline V gene has CDR1 SGHVS and CDR2 FNYEAQ. Written as DNA, the CDR3 is TGTGCCAGCAGCTTAGTCCCTATAGCAGATGAGCAGTTCTTC. This gives the protein CASSLVPIADEQFF.

Judged by abundance, this clonotype is large (0.1 to 1%). The chain has TRBV7-2 and TRBJ2-1; 12 nucleotides align to TRBD2. Per germline, CDR1 SGHTA and CDR2 FQGNSA. V shed 4 bases and J 5 bases; nucleotides not matched to a gene: 21. The CDR3 has 21 residues. CDR3 DNA: TGTGCCAGCAGCTCAACAAGTCGACTAGCGGGAGTACGGTTGTGGGACAATGAGCAGTTCTTC. It translates to CASSSTSRLAGVRLWDNEQFF.

The sample holds a few counts of this clonotype. This chain uses TRBV20-1 with TRBJ2-1, with 12 bases aligning to TRBD2. CDR1 and CDR2 (germline): DFQATT, SNEGSKA (reference sequence). The CDR3 totals 16 residues. Unmatched junction bases numbered 6, after V lost 0 bases and J lost 6 bases. The CDR3 loop reads CSARDRTSGVLNEQFF. DNA for the CDR3: TGCAGTGCTAGAGATAGGACTAGCGGGGTCCTCAATGAGCAGTTCTTC.

This chain connects TRBV12-3 or TRBV12-4 to TRBJ2-5; 14 nucleotides line up with TRBD2. Judging by the DNA end, TRBJ2-1 fits better; the J call may be wrong. The CDR3 length is 16 residues. The CDR3 bases are TGTGCCAGCAGGCGGACTAGCGGGGGGCTCGACAATGAGCAGTTCTTC. Translated, it gives CASRRTSGGLDNEQFF.

This clonotype is medium-sized. The V and J genes are TRBV6-1 and TRBJ2-5, with TRBD2 as a possible D gene (5 bases). The V gene's germline CDR1 is MNHNS and CDR2 SASEGT. V dropped 8 bases and J dropped 9 bases, with 19 bases sitting between them. This CDR3 is 13 amino acids long. The CDR3 spells CASRARARGPQYF. The CDR3 DNA is TGTGCCAGCCGGGCGAGGGCAAGAGGCCCCCAGTACTTC.

The gene calls are TRBV10-3 and TRBJ1-5; D is ambiguous. The V end lost 3 bases, the J end lost 1 base, and 1 base lay between the germline ends. The CDR3 contains 12 residues. Germline CDR1 reads ENHRY; CDR2 reads SYGVKD. Written as DNA, the CDR3 is TGTGCCATCAGTGACAGCAATCAGCCCCAGCATTTT. It specifies CAISDSNQPQHF.

This chain joins TRBV18 and TRBJ2-5; D remains ambiguous. Near its end, the DNA agrees better with TRBJ2-7, so the J call may be wrong. The CDR3 has 13 residues. Germline V lookup: CDR1 KGHSH, CDR2 LQKENI. In nucleotides, the CDR3 is TGTGCCAGCTCACCATTAGCAGCCGCCGAGCAGTACTTC. Amino acid sequence: CASSPLAAAEQYF.

DNA of the CDR3: TGTGCCAGCAGCTTAGGGGGGACAGGGGGCAATGAGCAGTTCTTC. Translated, it gives CASSLGGTGGNEQFF. The V call is TRBV7-2, the J call TRBJ2-1; TRBD1 matches 11 bases. This CDR3 is built from 15 residues. Germline-derived CDR1 and CDR2 are SGHTA and FQGNSA. Losses at the gene ends were 1 base for V and 6 bases for J; bases not matched to a gene: 2.

The V call is TRBV11-2, the J call TRBJ2-7; D not certain. The J call may be mistaken, given a closer DNA end match to TRBJ2-5. This CDR3 is built from 11 residues. CDR1 is SGHAT and CDR2 is FQNNGV in the germline V gene. The CDR3 loop reads CASSLVETQYF. The CDR3 DNA sequence: TGTGCCAGCAGCTTAGTTGAGACCCAGTACTTC.